These 2 T cell receptor beta chains were all obtained from the same sample, sequenced in a study of cytotoxic CD8 clonotypes in ibrutinib-treated CLL. Repertoires were generated with immunoSEQ multiplex PCR, while TCRdb's copy carries only in-frame clones and drops some. The sample lists roughly 300,000 clones; 65% to 85% were seen once. The sample consisted of PBMCs, taken at disease progression, from a patient treated with ibrutinib. These receptors all stem from a human donor with chronic lymphocytic leukemia.

V gene TRBV12-5 combines with J gene TRBJ2-2; 8 nucleotides align to TRBD2. The germline gives CDR1 LGHNT, CDR2 FRNRAP. CDR3 length: 22 residues. The ends lost 0 bases at V and 3 bases at J; junction bases unmatched: 21. The CDR3 sequence: CASGLVYALSREGLIDTGELFF. In DNA, the CDR3 is TGTGCTAGTGGTTTGGTATATGCCCTGTCTCGGGAGGGCTTAATCGACACCGGGGAGCTGTTTTTT.

This rearrangement joins TRBV20-1 to TRBJ2-3; D remains unclear. The length of the CDR3 is 11 residues. Germline V gives CDR1 DFQATT, CDR2 SNEGSKA (reference sequence). V shed 2 bases and J shed 5 bases, with 5 bases lying between them. The CDR3 sequence is CSARMGDTQYF. The CDR3 bases are TGCAGTGCTAGAATGGGAGATACGCAGTATTTT.